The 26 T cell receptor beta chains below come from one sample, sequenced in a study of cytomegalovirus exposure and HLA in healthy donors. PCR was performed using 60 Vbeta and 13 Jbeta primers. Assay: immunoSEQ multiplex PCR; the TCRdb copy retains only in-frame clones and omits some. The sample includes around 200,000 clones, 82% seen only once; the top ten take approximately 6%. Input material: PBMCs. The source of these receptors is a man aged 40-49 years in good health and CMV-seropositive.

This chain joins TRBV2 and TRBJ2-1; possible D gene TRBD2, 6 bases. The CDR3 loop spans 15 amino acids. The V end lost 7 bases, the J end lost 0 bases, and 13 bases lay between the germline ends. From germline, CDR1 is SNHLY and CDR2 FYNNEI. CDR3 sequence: CASTGRTFSYNEQFF. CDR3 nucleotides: TGTGCCAGCACGGGGAGGACATTCTCCTACAATGAGCAGTTCTTC.

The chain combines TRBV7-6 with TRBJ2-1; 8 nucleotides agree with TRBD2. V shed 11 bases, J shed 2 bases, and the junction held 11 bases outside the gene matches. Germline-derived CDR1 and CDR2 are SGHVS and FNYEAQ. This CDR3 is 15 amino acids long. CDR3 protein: CAGRGAPVPYNEQFF. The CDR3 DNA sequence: TGTGCCGGGCGGGGGGCTCCTGTCCCCTACAATGAGCAGTTCTTC.

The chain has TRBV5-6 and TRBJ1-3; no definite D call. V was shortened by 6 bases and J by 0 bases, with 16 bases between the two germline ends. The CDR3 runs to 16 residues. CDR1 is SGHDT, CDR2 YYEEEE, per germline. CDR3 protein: CASTSRLVISGNTIYF. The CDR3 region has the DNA TGTGCCAGCACGTCTCGACTCGTCATCTCTGGAAACACCATATATTTT.

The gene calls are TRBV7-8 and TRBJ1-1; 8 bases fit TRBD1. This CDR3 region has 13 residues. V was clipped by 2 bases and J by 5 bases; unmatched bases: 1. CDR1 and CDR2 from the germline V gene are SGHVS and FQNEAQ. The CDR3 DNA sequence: TGTGCCAGCAGCTTAACAGGGGGAACTGAAGCTTTCTTT. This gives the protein CASSLTGGTEAFF.

The CDR3 protein is CASSSGLAGAWADTQYF. For the CDR3, the DNA is TGTGCCAGCAGCTCGGGACTAGCGGGTGCTTGGGCAGATACGCAGTATTTT. The gene calls are TRBV7-6 and TRBJ2-3, with 12 bases aligning to TRBD2. V was pared by 4 bases and J by 4 bases, with 9 bases of the junction left unmatched. The CDR3 spans 17 residues. The germline gives CDR1 SGHVS, CDR2 FNYEAQ.

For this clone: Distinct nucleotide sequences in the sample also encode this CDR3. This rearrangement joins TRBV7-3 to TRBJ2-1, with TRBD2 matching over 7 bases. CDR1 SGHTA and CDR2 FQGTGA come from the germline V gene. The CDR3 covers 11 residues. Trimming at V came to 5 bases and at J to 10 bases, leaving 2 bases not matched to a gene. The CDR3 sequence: CASSLGREQFF. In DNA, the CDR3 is TGTGCCAGCAGCCTCGGGAGGGAGCAGTTCTTC. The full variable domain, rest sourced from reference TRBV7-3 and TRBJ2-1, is GAGVSQTPSNKVTEKGKYVELRCDPISGHTALYWYRQSLGQGPEFLIYFQGTGAADDSGLPNDRFFAVRPEGSVSTLKIQRTERGDSAVYLCASSLGREQFFGPGTRLTVL.

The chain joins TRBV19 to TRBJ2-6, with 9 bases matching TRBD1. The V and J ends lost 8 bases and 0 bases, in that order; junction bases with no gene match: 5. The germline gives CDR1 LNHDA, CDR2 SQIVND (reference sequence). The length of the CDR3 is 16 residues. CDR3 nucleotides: TGTGCCAGTGGACAGGGGATCTCCTCTGGGGCCAACGTCCTGACTTTC. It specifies CASGQGISSGANVLTF.

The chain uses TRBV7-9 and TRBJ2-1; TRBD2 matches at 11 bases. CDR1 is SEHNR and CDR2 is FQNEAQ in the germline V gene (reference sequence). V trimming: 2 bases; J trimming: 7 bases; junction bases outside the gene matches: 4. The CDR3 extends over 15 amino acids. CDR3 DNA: TGTGCCAGCAGCTTACTACTAGCGGGGGTTAATGAGCAGTTCTTC. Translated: CASSLLLAGVNEQFF.

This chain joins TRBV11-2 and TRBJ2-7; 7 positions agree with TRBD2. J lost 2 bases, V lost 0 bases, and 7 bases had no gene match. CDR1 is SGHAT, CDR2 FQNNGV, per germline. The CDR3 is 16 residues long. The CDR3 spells CASSLDRAGDPYEQYF. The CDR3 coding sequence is TGTGCCAGCAGCTTAGACCGTGCGGGAGACCCCTACGAGCAGTACTTC.

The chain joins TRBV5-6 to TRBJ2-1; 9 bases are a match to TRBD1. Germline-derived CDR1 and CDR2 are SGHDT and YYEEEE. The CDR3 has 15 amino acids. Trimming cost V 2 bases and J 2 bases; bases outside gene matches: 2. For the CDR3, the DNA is TGTGCCAGCAGCTTACGGGACAGGGCCTACAATGAGCAGTTCTTC. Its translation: CASSLRDRAYNEQFF. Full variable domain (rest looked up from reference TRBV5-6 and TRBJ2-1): DAGVTQSPTHLIKTRGQQVTLRCSPKSGHDTVSWYQQALGQGPQFIFQYYEEEERQRGNFPDRFSGHQFPNYSSELNVNALLLGDSALYLCASSLRDRAYNEQFFGPGTRLTVL.

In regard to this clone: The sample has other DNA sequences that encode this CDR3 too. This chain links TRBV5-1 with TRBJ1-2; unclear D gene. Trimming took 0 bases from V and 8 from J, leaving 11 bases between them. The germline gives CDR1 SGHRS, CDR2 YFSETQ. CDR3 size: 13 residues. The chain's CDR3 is CASSLAGFYGYTF. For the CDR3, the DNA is TGCGCCAGCAGCTTGGCGGGGTTCTACGGCTACACCTTC.

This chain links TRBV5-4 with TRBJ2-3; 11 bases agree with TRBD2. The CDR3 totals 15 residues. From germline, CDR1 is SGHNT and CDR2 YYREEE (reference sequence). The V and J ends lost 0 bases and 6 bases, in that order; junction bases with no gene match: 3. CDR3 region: CASSLALAGDDTQYF. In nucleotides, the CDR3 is TGTGCCAGCAGCTTGGCACTAGCGGGAGACGATACGCAGTATTTT.

CDR3 residues: CASLRRTGELFF. CDR3 nucleotide sequence: TGCGCCAGCCTCAGGAGGACCGGGGAGCTGTTTTTT. The chain recombines TRBV4-1 with TRBJ2-2; D possibly corresponds to TRBD2 (5 bases). Trimming left V 8 bases short and J 5 bases short, with 9 bases between. The CDR3 contains 12 residues. Germline CDR1 MGHRA, CDR2 YSYEKL.

The CDR3 sequence is CASTPMGGRAGNEQFF. As DNA, the CDR3 is TGTGCCAGCACCCCAATGGGCGGGAGGGCCGGCAATGAGCAGTTCTTC. The chain joins TRBV2 to TRBJ2-1, with 9 bases lining up with TRBD2. The CDR3 runs to 16 residues. J gave up 6 bases and V 7 bases, and 13 bases lay outside the gene matches. In germline, CDR1 is SNHLY, CDR2 FYNNEI.

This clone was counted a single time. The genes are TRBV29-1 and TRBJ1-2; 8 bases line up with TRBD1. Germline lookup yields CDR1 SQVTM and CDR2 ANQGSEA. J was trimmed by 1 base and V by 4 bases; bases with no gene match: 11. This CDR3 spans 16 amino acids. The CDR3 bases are TGCAGCGTTGTAGTCGGAGGCAGGGGGCTTAACTATGGCTACACCTTC. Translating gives CSVVVGGRGLNYGYTF.

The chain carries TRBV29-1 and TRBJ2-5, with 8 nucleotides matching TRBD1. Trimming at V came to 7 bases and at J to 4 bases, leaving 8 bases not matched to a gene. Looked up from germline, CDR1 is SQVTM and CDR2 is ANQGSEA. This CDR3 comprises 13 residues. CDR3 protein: CSGMTGVGETQYF. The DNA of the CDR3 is TGCAGCGGAATGACAGGGGTAGGAGAGACCCAGTACTTC. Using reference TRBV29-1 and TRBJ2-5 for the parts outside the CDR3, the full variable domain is SAVISQKPSRDICQRGTSLTIQCQVDSQVTMMFWYRQQPGQSLTLIATANQGSEATYESGFVIDKFPISRPNLTFSTLTVSNMSPEDSSIYLCSGMTGVGETQYFGPGTRLLVL.

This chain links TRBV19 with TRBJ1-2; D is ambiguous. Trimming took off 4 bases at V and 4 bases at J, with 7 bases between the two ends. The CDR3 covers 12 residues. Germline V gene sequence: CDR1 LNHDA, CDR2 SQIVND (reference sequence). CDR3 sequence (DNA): TGTGCCAGTAGTAGGGCACCCTATGGCTACACCTTC. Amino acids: CASSRAPYGYTF.

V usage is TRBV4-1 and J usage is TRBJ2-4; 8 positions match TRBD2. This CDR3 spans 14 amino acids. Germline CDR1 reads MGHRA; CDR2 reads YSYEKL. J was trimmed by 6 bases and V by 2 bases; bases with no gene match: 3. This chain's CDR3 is CASSQPTSANIQYF. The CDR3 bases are TGCGCCAGCAGCCAACCGACTAGCGCAAACATTCAGTACTTC.

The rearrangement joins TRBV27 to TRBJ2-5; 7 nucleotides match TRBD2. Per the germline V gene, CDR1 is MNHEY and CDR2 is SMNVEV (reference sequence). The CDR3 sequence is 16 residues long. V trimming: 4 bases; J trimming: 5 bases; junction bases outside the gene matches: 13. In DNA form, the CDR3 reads TGTGCCAGCAGTTCCTACCTGACTAGCCCCCGCGAGACCCAGTACTTC. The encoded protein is CASSSYLTSPRETQYF.

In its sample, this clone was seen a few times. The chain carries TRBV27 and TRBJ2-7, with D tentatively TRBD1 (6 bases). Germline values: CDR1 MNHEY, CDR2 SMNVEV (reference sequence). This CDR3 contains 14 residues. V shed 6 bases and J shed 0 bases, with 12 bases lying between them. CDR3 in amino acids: CASRSGQSSYEQYF. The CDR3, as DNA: TGTGCCAGCAGATCTGGACAGAGCTCCTACGAGCAGTACTTC.

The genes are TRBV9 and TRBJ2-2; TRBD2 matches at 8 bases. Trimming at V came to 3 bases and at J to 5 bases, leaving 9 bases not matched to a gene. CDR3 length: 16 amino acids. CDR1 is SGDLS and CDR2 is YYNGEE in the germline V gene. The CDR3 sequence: CASSALAGLGTGELFF. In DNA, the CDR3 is TGTGCCAGCAGCGCCTTAGCGGGATTGGGGACCGGGGAGCTGTTTTTT.

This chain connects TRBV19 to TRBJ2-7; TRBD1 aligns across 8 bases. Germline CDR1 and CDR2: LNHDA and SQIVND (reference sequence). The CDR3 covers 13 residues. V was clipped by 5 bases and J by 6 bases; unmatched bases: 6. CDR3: CASSVDRGTEQYV. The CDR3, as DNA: TGTGCCAGTAGTGTCGACAGGGGAACCGAGCAGTACGTC.

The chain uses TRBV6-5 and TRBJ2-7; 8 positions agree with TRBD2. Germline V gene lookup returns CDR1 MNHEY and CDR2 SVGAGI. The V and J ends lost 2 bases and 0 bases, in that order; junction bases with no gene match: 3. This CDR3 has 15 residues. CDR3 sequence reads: CASSYGLAGSYEQYF. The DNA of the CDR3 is TGTGCCAGCAGTTACGGGCTAGCGGGCTCCTACGAGCAGTACTTC.

The CDR3 reads CASSLPGGPGGELFF. Here the CDR3 DNA reads TGCGCCAGCAGCTTACCAGGGGGGCCGGGCGGGGAGCTGTTTTTT. The chain uses TRBV5-1 and TRBJ2-2; D perhaps matches TRBD1 (7 bases). The V gene's germline CDR1 is SGHRS and CDR2 YFSETQ. The CDR3 is made up of 15 amino acids. V lost 2 bases and J lost 7, with 15 bases in between. Full variable domain (outside the CDR3, taken from reference TRBV5-1 and TRBJ2-2): KAGVTQTPRYLIKTRGQQVTLSCSPISGHRSVSWYQQTPGQGLQFLFEYFSETQRNKGNFPGRFSGRQFSNSRSEMNVSTLELGDSALYLCASSLPGGPGGELFFGEGSRLTVL.

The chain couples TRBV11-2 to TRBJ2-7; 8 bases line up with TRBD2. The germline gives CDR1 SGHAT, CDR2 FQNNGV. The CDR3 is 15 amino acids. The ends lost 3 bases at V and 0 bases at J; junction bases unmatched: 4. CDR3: CASSFLAGSSYEQYF. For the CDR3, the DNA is TGTGCCAGCAGCTTCCTAGCGGGTAGCTCCTACGAGCAGTACTTC.

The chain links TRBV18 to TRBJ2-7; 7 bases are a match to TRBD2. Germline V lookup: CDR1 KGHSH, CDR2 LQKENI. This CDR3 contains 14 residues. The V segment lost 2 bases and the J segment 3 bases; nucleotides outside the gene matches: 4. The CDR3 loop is CASSPWEGGYEQYF. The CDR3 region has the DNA TGTGCCAGCTCACCATGGGAGGGCGGCTACGAGCAGTACTTC.